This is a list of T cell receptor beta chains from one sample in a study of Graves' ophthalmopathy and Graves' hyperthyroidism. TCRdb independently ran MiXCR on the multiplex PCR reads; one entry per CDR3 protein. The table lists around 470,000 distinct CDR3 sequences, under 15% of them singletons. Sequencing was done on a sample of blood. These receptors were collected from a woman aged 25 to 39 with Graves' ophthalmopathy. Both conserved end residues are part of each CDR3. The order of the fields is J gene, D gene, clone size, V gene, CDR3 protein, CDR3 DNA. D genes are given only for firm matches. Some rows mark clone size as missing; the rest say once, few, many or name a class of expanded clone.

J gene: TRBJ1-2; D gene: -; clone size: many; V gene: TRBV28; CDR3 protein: CASSFILPGANDYGYTF; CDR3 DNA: TGTGCCAGCAGTTTTATCCTCCCTGGGGCCAATGACTATGGCTACACCTTC
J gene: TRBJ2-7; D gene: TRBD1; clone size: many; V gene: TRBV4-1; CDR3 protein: CASSQQGVSYEQYF; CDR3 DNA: TGCGCCAGCAGCCAACAGGGGGTCTCCTACGAGCAGTACTTC
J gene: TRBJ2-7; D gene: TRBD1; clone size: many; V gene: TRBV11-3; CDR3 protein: CASSSTSGQVSYEQYF; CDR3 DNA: TGTGCCAGCAGTTCCACCTCGGGACAGGTTTCGTACGAGCAGTACTTC
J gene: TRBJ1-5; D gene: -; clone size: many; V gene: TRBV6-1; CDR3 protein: CASSPSGEGNQPQHF; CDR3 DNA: TGTGCCAGCAGTCCCTCAGGTGAGGGCAATCAGCCCCAGCATTTT
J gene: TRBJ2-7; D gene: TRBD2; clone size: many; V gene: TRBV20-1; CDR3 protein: CSAQGATGLAGGRYEQYF; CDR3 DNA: TGCAGTGCTCAAGGGGCCACTGGACTAGCGGGAGGGCGCTACGAGCAGTACTTC
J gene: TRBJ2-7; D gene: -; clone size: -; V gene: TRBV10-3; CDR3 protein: CAISSYSTLSYEQYF; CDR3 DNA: TGTGCCATCAGTTCATACAGCACCTTGTCCTACGAGCAGTACTTC
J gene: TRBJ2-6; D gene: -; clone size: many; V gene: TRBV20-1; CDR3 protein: CSARKSGANVLTF; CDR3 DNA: TGCAGTGCTAGAAAGTCTGGGGCCAACGTCCTGACTTTC
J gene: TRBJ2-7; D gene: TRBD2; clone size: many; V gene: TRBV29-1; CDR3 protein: CSVARTSGGYEQYF; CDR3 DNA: TGCAGCGTTGCAAGGACTAGCGGGGGCTACGAGCAGTACTTC
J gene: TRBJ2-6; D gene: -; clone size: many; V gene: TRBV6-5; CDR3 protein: CASSYSGGLSNVLTF; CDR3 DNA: TGTGCCAGCAGTTACTCGGGGGGTCTCTCCAACGTCCTGACTTTC
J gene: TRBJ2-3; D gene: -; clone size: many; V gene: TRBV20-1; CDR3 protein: CSARGGEGTDTQYF; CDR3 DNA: TGCAGTGCTAGAGGAGGGGAGGGCACAGATACGCAGTATTTT
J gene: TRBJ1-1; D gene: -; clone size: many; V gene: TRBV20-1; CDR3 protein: CSARAPTGANTEAFF; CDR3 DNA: TGCAGTGCTAGAGCCCCGACTGGGGCGAACACTGAAGCTTTCTTT
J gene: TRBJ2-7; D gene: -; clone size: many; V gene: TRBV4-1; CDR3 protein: CASSQDPNREGTYEQYF; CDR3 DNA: TGCGCCAGCAGCCAAGACCCAAACAGGGAGGGCACCTACGAGCAGTACTTC
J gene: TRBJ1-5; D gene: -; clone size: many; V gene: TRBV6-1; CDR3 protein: CASTNRDMGNQPQHF; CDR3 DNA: TGTGCCAGCACTAACCGGGACATGGGCAATCAGCCCCAGCATTTT
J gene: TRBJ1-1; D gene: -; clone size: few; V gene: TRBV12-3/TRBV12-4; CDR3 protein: CASSFTGSDTEAFF; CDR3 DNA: TGTGCCAGCAGTTTTACAGGGTCGGACACTGAAGCTTTCTTT
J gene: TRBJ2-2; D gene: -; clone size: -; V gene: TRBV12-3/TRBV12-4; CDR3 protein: CASSLGFSTGELFF; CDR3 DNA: TGTGCCAGCAGTTTGGGTTTTTCCACCGGGGAGCTGTTTTTT
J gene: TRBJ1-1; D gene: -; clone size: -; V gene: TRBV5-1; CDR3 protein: CASSYLTGINTEAFF; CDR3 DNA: TGCGCCAGCAGCTACCTCACAGGGATTAACACTGAAGCTTTCTTT
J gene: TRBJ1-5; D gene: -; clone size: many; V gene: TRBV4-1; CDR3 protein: CASSLHQGFGDQPQHF; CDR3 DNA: TGCGCCAGCAGCCTCCACCAGGGGTTTGGGGATCAGCCCCAGCATTTT
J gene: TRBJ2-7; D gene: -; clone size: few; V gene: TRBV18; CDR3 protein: CASSPQRHTVKYF; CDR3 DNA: TGTGCCAGCTCACCACAGCGCCACACTGTGAAGTACTTC
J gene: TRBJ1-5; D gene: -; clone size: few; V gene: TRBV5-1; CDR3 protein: CASSLLPLTASNQPQHF; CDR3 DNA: TGCGCCAGCAGCTTGCTGCCCCTGACAGCTAGCAATCAGCCCCAGCATTTT
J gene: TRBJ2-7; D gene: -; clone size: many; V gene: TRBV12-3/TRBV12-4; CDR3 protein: CASSRDFQYEQYF; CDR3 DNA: TGTGCCAGCAGTCGGGACTTCCAATACGAGCAGTACTTC
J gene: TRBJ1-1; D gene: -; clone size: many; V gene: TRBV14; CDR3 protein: CASSQSLVNTEAFF; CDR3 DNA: TGTGCCAGCAGCCAATCCTTGGTGAACACTGAAGCTTTCTTT
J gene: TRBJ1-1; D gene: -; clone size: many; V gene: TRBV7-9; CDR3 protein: CASSPLAAFF; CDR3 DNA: TGTGCCAGCAGCCCCCTCGCGGCTTTCTTT
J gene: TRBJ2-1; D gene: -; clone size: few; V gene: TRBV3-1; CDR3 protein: CASSQVPGTYNEQFF; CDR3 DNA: TGCGCCAGCAGCCAAGTGCCAGGTACCTACAATGAGCAGTTCTTC
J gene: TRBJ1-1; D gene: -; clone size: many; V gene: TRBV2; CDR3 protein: CASSSRGVVTEAFF; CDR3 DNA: TGTGCCAGCAGTTCCCGGGGGGTGGTCACTGAAGCTTTCTTT
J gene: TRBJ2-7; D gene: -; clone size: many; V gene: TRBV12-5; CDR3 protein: CASASKEPGETYEQYF; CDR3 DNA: TGTGCTAGTGCGTCCAAAGAACCAGGGGAAACCTACGAGCAGTACTTC
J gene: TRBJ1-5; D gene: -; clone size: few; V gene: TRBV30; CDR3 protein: CACGTTGNQPQHF; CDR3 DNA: TGTGCCTGTGGGACCACCGGCAATCAGCCCCAGCATTTT
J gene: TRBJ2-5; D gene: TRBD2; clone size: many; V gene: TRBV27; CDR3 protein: CASSLRGESWGTQYF; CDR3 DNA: TGTGCCAGCAGTCTCCGGGGGGAGTCCTGGGGGACCCAGTACTTC
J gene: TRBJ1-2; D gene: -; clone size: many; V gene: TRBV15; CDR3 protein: CATSRDPTTVYGYTF; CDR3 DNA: TGTGCCACCAGCAGAGATCCGACGACAGTCTATGGCTACACCTTC
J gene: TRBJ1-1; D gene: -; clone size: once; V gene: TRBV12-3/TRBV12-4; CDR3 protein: CASSITGLGTEAFF; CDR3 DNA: TGTGCCAGCAGCATCACGGGTCTCGGCACTGAAGCTTTCTTT
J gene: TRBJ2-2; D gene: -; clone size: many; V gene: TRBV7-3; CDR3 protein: CASSSYAGARGTGELFF; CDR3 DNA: TGTGCCAGCAGCTCTTACGCGGGGGCGAGAGGCACCGGGGAGCTGTTTTTT
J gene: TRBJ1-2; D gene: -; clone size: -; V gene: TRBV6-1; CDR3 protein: CASTTRAGAAHYGYTF; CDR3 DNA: TGTGCCAGCACGACACGTGCAGGGGCCGCCCACTATGGCTACACCTTC
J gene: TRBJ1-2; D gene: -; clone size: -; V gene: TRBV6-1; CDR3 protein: CASSTLKGWGYGYTF; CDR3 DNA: TGTGCCAGCAGCACACTAAAGGGGTGGGGCTATGGCTACACCTTC
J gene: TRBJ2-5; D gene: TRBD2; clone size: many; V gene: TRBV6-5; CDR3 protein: CASSYSNSLAGVMETQYF; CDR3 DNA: TGTGCCAGCAGTTACTCGAACTCACTAGCGGGAGTAATGGAGACCCAGTACTTC
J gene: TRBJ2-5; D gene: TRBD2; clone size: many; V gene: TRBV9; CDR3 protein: CASSVAGVTQETQYF; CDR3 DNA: TGTGCCAGCAGCGTCGCGGGGGTCACCCAAGAGACCCAGTACTTC
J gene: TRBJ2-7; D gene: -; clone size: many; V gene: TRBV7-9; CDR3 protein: CASSLLEHYEQYF; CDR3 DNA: TGTGCCAGCAGCCTCCTGGAGCACTACGAGCAGTACTTC
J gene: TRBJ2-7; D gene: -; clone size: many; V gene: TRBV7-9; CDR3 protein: CASSPGVTEQYF; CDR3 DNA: TGTGCCAGCAGCCCCGGAGTCACGGAGCAGTACTTC
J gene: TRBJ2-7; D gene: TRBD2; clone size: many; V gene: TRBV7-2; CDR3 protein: CASSFSSGPYEQYF; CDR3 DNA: TGTGCCAGCAGCTTCTCTAGCGGCCCCTACGAGCAGTACTTC
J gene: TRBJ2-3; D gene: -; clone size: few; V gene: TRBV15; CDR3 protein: CATSRDWARGTDTQYF; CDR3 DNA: TGTGCCACCAGCAGAGATTGGGCCCGGGGAACAGATACGCAGTATTTT
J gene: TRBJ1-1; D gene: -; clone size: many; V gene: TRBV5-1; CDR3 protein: CASSLKGLTEAFF; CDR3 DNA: TGCGCCAGCAGCTTGAAGGGTCTCACTGAAGCTTTCTTT
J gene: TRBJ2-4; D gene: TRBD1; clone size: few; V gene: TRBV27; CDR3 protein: CASSWDGQVTYPEAKNIQYF; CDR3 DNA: TGTGCCAGCAGTTGGGACGGACAGGTTACTTATCCCGAAGCCAAAAACATTCAGTACTTC
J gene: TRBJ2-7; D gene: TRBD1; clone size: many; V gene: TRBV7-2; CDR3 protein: CASSPGTGRYEQYF; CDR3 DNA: TGTGCCAGCAGCCCCGGGACAGGGAGATACGAGCAGTACTTC
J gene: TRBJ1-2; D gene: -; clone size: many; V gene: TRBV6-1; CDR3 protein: CASRRQSTANYGYTF; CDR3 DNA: TGTGCCAGCAGGCGACAGTCGACCGCTAACTATGGCTACACCTTC
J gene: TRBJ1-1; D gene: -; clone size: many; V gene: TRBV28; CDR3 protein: CASSLPQGSENTEAFF; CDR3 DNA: TGTGCCAGCAGTTTACCCCAGGGTTCCGAGAACACTGAAGCTTTCTTT
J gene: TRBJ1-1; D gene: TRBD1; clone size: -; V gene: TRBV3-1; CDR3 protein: CASSQSQGARVDEAFF; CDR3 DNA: TGTGCCAGCAGCCAATCCCAGGGGGCGCGGGTTGATGAAGCTTTCTTT
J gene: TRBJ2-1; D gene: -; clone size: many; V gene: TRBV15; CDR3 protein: CATSRDRAGWQDEQFF; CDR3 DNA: TGTGCCACCAGCAGAGATCGGGCAGGGTGGCAGGATGAGCAGTTCTTC
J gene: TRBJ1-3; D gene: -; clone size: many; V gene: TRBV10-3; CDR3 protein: CAISESLSGNTIYF; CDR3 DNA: TGTGCCATCAGTGAAAGTTTATCTGGAAACACCATATATTTT
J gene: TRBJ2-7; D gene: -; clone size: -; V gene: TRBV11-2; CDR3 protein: CASRVMGGSYEQYF; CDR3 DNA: TGTGCCAGCAGGGTGATGGGCGGCTCCTACGAGCAGTACTTC
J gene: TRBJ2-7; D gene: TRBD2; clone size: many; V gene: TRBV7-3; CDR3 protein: CASSLTGGGVYEQYF; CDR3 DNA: TGTGCCAGCAGCTTGACCGGCGGGGGGGTTTACGAGCAGTACTTC
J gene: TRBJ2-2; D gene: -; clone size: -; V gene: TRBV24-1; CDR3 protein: CATGSDTGELFF; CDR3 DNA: TGTGCCACCGGGAGCGACACCGGGGAGCTGTTTTTT
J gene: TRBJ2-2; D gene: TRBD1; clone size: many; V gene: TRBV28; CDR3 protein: CASSRTGFNTGELFF; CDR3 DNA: TGTGCCAGCAGCAGGACAGGTTTTAACACCGGGGAGCTGTTTTTT
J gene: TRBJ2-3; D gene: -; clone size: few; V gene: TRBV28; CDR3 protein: CASSSPGGPSTDTQYF; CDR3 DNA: TGTGCCAGCAGTTCTCCCGGGGGGCCCTCCACAGATACGCAGTATTTT
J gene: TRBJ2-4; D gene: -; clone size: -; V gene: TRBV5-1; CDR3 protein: CASRSGSIQYF; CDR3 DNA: TGCGCCAGCCGCTCCGGCAGCATTCAGTACTTC
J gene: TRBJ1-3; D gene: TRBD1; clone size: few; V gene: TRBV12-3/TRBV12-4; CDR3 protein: CASLGSGDRVFGNTIYF; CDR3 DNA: TGTGCCAGCCTGGGGTCCGGGGACAGGGTTTTTGGAAACACCATATATTTT
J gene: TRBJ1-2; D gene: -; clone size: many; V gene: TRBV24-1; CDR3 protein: CATSHNRDSGVYTF; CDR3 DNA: TGTGCCACCAGTCACAACCGGGACTCGGGGGTCTACACCTTC
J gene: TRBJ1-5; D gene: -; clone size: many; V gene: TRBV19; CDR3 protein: CASSIGPQPQHF; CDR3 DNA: TGTGCCAGTAGTATCGGGCCCCAGCCCCAGCATTTT
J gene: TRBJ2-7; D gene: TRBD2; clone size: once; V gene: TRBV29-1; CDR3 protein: CSVEDRGRGSCEQYF; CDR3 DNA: TGCAGCGTTGAAGACCGCGGGAGGGGGTCCTGCGAGCAGTACTTC